This record covers a single T cell receptor beta chain. The sample comes from a study of blood T cell repertoires in COVID-19. Turning to the study itself: In each case, the material was cDNA or gDNA derived from T cells, B-cell-depleted T cells, or PBMCs.

TCRdb's table, derived via immunoSEQ multiplex PCR, lists solely in-frame clones and lacks some. Here the sample spans 300,000 to 400,000 clones, around 87% being singletons. After removal of 3 bases from V and 1 base from J, the junction contained 10 bases not matched to a gene. This CDR3 region has 18 residues. Looked up from germline, CDR1 is MNHNS and CDR2 is SASEGT. This TCR came from a woman aged 45 to 65 who had recovered from COVID-19. This chain joins TRBV6-1 and TRBJ2-7; 12 nucleotides line up with TRBD2. The material sequenced was peripheral blood. This chain's CDR3 is CASSEILLAGGRSYEQYF. CDR3 bases: TGTGCCAGCAGTGAGATCCTACTAGCGGGAGGACGTTCCTACGAGCAGTACTTC.